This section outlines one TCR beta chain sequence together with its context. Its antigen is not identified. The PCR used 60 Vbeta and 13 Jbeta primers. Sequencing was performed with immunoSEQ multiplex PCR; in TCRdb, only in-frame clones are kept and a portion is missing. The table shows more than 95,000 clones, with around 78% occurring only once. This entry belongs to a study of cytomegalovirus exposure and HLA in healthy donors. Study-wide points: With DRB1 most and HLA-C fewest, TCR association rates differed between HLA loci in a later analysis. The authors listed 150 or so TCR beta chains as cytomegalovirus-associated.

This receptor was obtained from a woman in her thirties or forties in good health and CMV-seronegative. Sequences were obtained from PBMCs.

This CDR3 is CSVGTGLNTEAFF. Written as DNA, the CDR3 is TGCAGCGTTGGAACAGGGCTGAACACTGAAGCTTTCTTT. The chain has TRBV29-1 and TRBJ1-1, with D possibly matching TRBD1 (6 bases). Trimming cost V 4 bases and J 0 bases, with 9 bases left between them. CDR1 and CDR2 from the germline V gene are SQVTM and ANQGSEA. CDR3 length: 13 residues. Combining the CDR3 with reference TRBV29-1 and TRBJ1-1 gives the whole variable domain SAVISQKPSRDICQRGTSLTIQCQVDSQVTMMFWYRQQPGQSLTLIATANQGSEATYESGFVIDKFPISRPNLTFSTLTVSNMSPEDSSIYLCSVGTGLNTEAFFGQGTRLTVV.